This T cell receptor (beta chain) comes out of a study of T cell changes during pregnancy in multiple sclerosis. Produced via immunoSEQ multiplex PCR; TCRdb's table is partial and in-frame only. The repertoire consists of about 64,000 clones, with about nine tenths occurring once and the leading ten covering approximately 1.5%. This CDR3 comprises 18 residues. Germline V gene data show CDR1 as MNHNS and CDR2 as SASEGT. V was clipped by 0 bases and J by 2 bases; unmatched bases: 11. The specimen comprised peripheral blood, sampled in the second trimester of pregnancy. The receptor comes from a female donor with multiple sclerosis, enrolled in a pregnancy study. The chain employs TRBV6-1 and TRBJ2-7; 9 bases fit TRBD2. CDR3 sequence (DNA): TGTGCCAGCAGTGAAGCGGTGTCCGGACTAGCGTTTCCCTACGAGCAGTACTTC. Amino acids: CASSEAVSGLAFPYEQYF.